The sequence of this T cell receptor (beta chain) was determined in a study of neurological immune-mediated disorders. Germline CDR1 is LGHDT and CDR2 is YNNKEL (reference sequence). The CDR3 consists of 14 residues. The V gene end was trimmed by 5 bases and the J gene end by 6 bases; junction bases not matched to a gene: 9. General study results and limits: HTLV-1-associated myelopathy showed the most TCR clonal expansion; multiple sclerosis the least, below healthy controls.

The method for making cDNA was 5'RACE, and it used 10-nucleotide random UMIs. Over 180 million TCR-beta sequences from 15-18 subjects came from every sequencing run. TCRdb reprocessed the 5' RACE reads with MiXCR, giving one entry per CDR3 protein. This sample has under 75,000 distinct CDR3 sequences; over 5% occur once, and the top ten carry roughly 6%. This clonotype was recorded many times. Its antigen is as yet unknown. The chain links TRBV3-1 to TRBJ1-1; TRBD1 matches at 7 bases. This clonotype was sampled from a human donor with multiple sclerosis. The donor label of this sample is uncertain. What was sequenced was PBMCs. The CDR3 protein is CASSTRAGGSEAFF. Written as DNA, the CDR3 is TGTGCCAGCAGCACCCGGGCAGGGGGTTCTGAAGCTTTCTTT.